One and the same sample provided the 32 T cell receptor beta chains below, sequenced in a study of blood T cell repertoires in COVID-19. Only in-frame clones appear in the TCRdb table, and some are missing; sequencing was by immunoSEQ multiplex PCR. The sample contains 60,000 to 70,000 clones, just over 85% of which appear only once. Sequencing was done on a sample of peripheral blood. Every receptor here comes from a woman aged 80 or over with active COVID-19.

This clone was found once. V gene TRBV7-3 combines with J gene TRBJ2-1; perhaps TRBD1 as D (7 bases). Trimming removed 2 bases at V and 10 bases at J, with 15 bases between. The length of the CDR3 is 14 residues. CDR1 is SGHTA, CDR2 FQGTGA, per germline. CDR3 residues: CASSLVGGGREQFF. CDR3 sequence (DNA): TGTGCCAGCAGCTTAGTAGGAGGGGGCAGGGAGCAGTTCTTC. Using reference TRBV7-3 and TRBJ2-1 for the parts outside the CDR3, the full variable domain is GAGVSQTPSNKVTEKGKYVELRCDPISGHTALYWYRQSLGQGPEFLIYFQGTGAADDSGLPNDRFFAVRPEGSVSTLKIQRTERGDSAVYLCASSLVGGGREQFFGPGTRLTVL.

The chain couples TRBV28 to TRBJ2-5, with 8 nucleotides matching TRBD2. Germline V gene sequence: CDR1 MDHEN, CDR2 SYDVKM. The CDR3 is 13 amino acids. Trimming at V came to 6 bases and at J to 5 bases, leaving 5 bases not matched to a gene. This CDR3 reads CASRQTSVETQYF. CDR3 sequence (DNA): TGTGCCAGCAGACAGACTAGCGTTGAGACCCAGTACTTC.

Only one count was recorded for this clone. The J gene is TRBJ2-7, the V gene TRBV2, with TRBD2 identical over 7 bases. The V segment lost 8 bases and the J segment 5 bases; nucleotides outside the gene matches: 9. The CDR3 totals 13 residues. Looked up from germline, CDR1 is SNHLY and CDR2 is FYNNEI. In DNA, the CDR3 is TGTGCCAGCGGGGAAAGCGGGGTCCACGAGCAGTACTTC. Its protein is CASGESGVHEQYF. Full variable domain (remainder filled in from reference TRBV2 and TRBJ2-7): EPEVTQTPSHQVTQMGQEVILRCVPISNHLYFYWYRQILGQKVEFLVSFYNNEISEKSEIFDDQFSVERPDGSNFTLKIRSTKLEDSAMYFCASGESGVHEQYFGPGTRLTVT.

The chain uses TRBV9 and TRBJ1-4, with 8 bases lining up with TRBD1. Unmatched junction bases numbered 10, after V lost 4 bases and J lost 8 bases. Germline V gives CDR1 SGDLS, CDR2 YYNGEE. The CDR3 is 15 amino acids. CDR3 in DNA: TGTGCCAGCAGCCCTCGGATTGCAGGGGGCGAAAAACTGTTTTTT. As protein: CASSPRIAGGEKLFF.

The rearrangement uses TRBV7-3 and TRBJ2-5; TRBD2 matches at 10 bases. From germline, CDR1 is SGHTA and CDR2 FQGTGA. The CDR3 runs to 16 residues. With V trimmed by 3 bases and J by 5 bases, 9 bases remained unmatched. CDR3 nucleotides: TGTGCCAGCAGCTTGTTCGGGACTAGCGAGGGGGAGACCCAGTACTTC. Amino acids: CASSLFGTSEGETQYF.

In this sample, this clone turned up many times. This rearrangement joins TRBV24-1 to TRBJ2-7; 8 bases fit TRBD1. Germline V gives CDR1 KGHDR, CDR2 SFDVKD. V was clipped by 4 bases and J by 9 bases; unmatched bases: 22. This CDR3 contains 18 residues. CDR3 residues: CATSDRPGQGSAGEMQYF. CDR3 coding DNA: TGTGCCACCAGTGACCGTCCCGGACAGGGTTCCGCCGGGGAAATGCAGTACTTC.

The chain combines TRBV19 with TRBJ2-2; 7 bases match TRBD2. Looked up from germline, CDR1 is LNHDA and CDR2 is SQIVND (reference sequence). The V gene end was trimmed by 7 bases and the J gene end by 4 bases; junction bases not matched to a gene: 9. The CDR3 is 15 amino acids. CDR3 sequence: CASTPSRGGTGELFF. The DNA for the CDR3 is TGTGCCAGTACCCCCTCTCGCGGGGGCACCGGGGAGCTGTTTTTT.

For the CDR3, the DNA is TGTGCCAGCAGCAAGGGACAGGGGGCCTACGAGCAGTACTTC. Its protein is CASSKGQGAYEQYF. The genes are TRBV9 and TRBJ2-7; 11 nucleotides line up with TRBD1. This CDR3 has 14 residues. Germline-derived CDR1 and CDR2 are SGDLS and YYNGEE. Trimming cost V 4 bases and J 2 bases; bases outside gene matches: 2. Full variable domain (outside the CDR3, taken from reference TRBV9 and TRBJ2-7): DSGVTQTPKHLITATGQRVTLRCSPRSGDLSVYWYQQSLDQGLQFLIQYYNGEERAKGNILERFSAQQFPDLHSELNLSSLELGDSALYFCASSKGQGAYEQYFGPGTRLTVT.

DNA of the CDR3: TGCGCCAGCAGCCCCGAAGGGACAGGGGTGAAAAGGGTATACGAGCAGTACTTC. Its protein product is CASSPEGTGVKRVYEQYF. V is TRBV5-1 and J is TRBJ2-7; 10 bases are shared with TRBD1. Germline values: CDR1 SGHRS, CDR2 YFSETQ. V shed 4 bases, J shed 4 bases, and the junction held 17 bases outside the gene matches. This CDR3 spans 18 amino acids.

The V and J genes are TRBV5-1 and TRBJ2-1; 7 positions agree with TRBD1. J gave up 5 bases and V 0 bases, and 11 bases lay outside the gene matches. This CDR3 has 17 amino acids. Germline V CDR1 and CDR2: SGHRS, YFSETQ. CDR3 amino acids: CASSLVYRGYSNNEQFF. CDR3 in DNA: TGCGCCAGCAGCTTGGTGTACAGGGGTTATTCTAACAATGAGCAGTTCTTC.

The CDR3, as DNA: TGTGCCTGGAGTGTAGCTGGGCACCTGAACACTGAAGCTTTCTTT. Translation gives CAWSVAGHLNTEAFF. The V and J genes are TRBV30 and TRBJ1-1, with D unclear. The CDR3 runs to 15 residues. Germline CDR1 and CDR2: GTSNPN and SVGIG (reference sequence). V gave up 0 bases and J gave up 0 bases, with 11 bases separating them. The full variable domain, in which reference TRBV30 and TRBJ1-1 provide the parts outside the CDR3, is SQTIHQWPATLVQPVGSPLSLECTVEGTSNPNLYWYRQAAGRGLQLLFYSVGIGQISSEVPQNLSASRPQDRQFILSSKKLLLSDSGFYLCAWSVAGHLNTEAFFGQGTRLTVV.

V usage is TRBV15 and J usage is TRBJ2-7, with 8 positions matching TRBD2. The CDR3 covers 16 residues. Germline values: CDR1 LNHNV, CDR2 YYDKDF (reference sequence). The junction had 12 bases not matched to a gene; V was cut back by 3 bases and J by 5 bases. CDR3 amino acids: CATSSGLGGAVNEQYF. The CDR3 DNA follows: TGTGCCACCAGCAGTGGCCTCGGGGGGGCCGTCAACGAGCAGTACTTC.

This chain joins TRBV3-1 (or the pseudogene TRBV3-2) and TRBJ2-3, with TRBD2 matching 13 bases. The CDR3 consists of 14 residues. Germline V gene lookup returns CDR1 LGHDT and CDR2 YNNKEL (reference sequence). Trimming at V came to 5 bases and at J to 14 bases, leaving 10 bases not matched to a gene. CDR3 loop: CASSSRTSGGPWYF. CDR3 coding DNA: TGTGCCAGCAGCTCGCGGACTAGCGGGGGCCCATGGTATTTT.

CDR3 DNA: TGTGCCAGCAGTCGACTGAGGGCGTACGAGCAGTACTTC. This codes for CASSRLRAYEQYF. This chain uses TRBV6-2 or TRBV6-3 with TRBJ2-7, with D tentatively TRBD2 (5 bases). The germline V gene has CDR1 MNHEY and CDR2 SVGEGT. The CDR3 extends over 13 amino acids. With 5 bases removed from V and 4 bases from J, the gap between germline ends came to 12 bases.

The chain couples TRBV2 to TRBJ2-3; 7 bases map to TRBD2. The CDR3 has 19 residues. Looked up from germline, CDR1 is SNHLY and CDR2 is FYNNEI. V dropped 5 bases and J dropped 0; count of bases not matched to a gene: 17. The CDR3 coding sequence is TGTGCCAGCAGTCCGACTAGCCCAACTTCCAAAACTAGCACAGATACGCAGTATTTT. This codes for CASSPTSPTSKTSTDTQYF. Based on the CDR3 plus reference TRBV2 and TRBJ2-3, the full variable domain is EPEVTQTPSHQVTQMGQEVILRCVPISNHLYFYWYRQILGQKVEFLVSFYNNEISEKSEIFDDQFSVERPDGSNFTLKIRSTKLEDSAMYFCASSPTSPTSKTSTDTQYFGPGTRLTVL.

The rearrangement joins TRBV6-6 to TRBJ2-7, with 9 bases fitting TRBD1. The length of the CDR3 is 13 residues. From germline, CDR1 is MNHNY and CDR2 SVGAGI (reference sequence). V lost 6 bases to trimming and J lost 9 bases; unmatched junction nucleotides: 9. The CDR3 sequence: CASSLTGGRGQYF. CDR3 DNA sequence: TGTGCCAGCAGCCTTACAGGGGGCAGAGGGCAGTACTTC.

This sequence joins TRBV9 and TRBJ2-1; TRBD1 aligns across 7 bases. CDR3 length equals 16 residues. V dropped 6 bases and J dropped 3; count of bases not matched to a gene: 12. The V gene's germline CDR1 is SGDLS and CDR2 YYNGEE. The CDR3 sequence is CASTPNPGGDYNEQFF. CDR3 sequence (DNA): TGTGCCAGCACCCCTAACCCAGGGGGAGACTACAATGAGCAGTTCTTC.

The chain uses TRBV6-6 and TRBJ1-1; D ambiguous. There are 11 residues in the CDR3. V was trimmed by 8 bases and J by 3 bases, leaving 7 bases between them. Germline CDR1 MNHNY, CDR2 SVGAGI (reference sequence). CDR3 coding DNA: TGTGCCAGCCAGAGGGACACTGAAGCTTTCTTT. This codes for CASQRDTEAFF.

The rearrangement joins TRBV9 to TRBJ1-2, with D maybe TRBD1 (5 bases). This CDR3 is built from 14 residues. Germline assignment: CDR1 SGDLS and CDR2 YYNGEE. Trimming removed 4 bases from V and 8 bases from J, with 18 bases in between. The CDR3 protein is CASSPLPTVFGYTF. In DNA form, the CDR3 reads TGTGCCAGCAGCCCCCTTCCGACAGTGTTCGGCTACACCTTC.

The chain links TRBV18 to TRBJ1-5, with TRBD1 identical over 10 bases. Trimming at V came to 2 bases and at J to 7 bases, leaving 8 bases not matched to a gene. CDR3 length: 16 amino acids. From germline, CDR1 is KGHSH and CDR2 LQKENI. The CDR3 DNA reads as TGTGCCAGCTCACCAGTGGCCGGGACAGGGGACCAGCCCCAGCATTTT. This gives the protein CASSPVAGTGDQPQHF. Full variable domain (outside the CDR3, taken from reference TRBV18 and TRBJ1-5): NAGVMQNPRHLVRRRGQEARLRCSPMKGHSHVYWYRQLPEEGLKFMVYLQKENIIDESGMPKERFSAEFPKEGPSILRIQQVVRGDSAAYFCASSPVAGTGDQPQHFGDGTRLSIL.

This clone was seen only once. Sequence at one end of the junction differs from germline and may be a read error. CDR3 residues: CASSPYSAGGGTGELFF. In DNA, the CDR3 is TGTGCTAGCAGCCCCTATTCCGCGGGGGGCGGCACCGGGGAGCTGTTTTTT. V is TRBV7-7 and J is TRBJ2-2; 8 bases agree with TRBD2. Germline V gives CDR1 SSHAT, CDR2 FNYEAQ (reference sequence). This CDR3 comprises 17 residues.

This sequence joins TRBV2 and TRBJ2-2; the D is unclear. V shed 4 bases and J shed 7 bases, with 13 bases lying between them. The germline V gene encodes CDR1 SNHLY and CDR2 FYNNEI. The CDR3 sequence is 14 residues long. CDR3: CASSVSPLSGELFF. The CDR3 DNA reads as TGTGCCAGCAGTGTTTCCCCTCTAAGCGGGGAGCTGTTTTTT.

The CDR3 sequence: CASSQAAGETQYF. In DNA form, the CDR3 reads TGCGCCAGCAGCCAAGCCGCGGGGGAGACCCAGTACTTC. The chain uses TRBV4-3 and TRBJ2-5; D perhaps matches TRBD2 (6 bases). There are 13 residues in the CDR3. V lost 1 base and J 5 bases, leaving 8 bases between the germline ends. CDR1 is LGHNA, CDR2 YSLEER, per germline.

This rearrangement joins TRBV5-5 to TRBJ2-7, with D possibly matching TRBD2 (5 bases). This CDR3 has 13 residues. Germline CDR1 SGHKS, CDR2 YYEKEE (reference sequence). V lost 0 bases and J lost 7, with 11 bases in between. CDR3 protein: CASSLERPGEQYF. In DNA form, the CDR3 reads TGTGCCAGCAGCTTGGAGCGACCGGGAGAGCAGTACTTC.

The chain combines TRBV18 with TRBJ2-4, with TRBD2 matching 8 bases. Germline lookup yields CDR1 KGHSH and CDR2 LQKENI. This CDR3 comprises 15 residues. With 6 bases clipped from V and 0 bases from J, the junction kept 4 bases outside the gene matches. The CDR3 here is CASSLTSGAKNIQYF. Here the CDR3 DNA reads TGTGCCAGCTCTCTAACTAGCGGAGCCAAAAACATTCAGTACTTC.

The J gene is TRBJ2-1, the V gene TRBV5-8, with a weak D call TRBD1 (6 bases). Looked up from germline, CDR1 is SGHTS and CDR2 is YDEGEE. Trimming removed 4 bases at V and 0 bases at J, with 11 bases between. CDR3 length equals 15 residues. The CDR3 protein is CASSGTGSSYNEQFF. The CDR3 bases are TGTGCCAGCAGCGGTACAGGGAGCTCCTACAATGAGCAGTTCTTC.

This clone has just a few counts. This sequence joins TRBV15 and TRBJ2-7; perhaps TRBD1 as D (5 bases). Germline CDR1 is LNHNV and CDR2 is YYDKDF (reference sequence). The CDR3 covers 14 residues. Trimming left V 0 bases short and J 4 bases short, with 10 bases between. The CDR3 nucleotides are TGTGCCACCAGCAGAGATTTTCAGGGTTACGAGCAGTACTTC. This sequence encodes CATSRDFQGYEQYF.

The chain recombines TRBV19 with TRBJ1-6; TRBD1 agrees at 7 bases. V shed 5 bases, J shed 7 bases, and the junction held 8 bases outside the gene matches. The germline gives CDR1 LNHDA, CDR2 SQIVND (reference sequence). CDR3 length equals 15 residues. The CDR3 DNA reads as TGTGCCAGTAGTCCCAACAGGGGAGCGAATTCACCCCTCCACTTT. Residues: CASSPNRGANSPLHF.

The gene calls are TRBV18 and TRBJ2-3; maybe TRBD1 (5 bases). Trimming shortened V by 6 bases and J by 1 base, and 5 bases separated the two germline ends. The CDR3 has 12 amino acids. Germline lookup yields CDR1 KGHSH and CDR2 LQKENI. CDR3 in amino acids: CASSTGTDTQYF. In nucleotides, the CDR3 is TGTGCCAGCTCGACAGGCACAGATACGCAGTATTTT.

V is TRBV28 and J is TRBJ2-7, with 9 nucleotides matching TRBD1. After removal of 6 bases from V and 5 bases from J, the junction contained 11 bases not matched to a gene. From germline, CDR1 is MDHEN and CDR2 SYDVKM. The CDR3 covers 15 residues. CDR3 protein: CASRAWGQGSHEQYF. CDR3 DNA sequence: TGTGCCAGCAGGGCTTGGGGACAGGGATCCCACGAGCAGTACTTC.

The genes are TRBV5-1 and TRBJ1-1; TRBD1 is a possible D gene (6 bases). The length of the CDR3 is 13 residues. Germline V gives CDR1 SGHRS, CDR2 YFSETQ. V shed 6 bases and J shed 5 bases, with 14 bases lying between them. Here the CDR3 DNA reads TGCGCCAGCACCTGGGGTAGGGGGACTGAAGCTTTCTTT. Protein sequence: CASTWGRGTEAFF.

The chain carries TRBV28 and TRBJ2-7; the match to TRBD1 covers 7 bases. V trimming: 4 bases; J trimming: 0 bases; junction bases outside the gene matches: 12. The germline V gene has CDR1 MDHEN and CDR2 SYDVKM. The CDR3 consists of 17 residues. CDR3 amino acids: CASSSHTGERGSYEQYF. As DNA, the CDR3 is TGTGCCAGCAGTTCCCACACAGGGGAGAGGGGCTCCTACGAGCAGTACTTC.